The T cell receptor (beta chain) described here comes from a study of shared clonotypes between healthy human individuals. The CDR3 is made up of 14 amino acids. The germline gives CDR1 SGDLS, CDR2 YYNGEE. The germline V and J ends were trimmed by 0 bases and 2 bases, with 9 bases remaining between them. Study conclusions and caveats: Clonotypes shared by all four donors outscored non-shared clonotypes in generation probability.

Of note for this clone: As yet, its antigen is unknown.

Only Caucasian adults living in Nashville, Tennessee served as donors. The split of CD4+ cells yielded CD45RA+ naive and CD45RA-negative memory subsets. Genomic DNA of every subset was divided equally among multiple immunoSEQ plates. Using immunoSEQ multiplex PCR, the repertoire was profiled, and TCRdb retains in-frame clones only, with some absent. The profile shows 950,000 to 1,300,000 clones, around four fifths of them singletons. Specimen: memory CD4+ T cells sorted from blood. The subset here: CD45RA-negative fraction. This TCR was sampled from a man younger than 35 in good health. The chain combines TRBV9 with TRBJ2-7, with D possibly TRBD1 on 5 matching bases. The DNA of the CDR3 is TGTGCCAGCAGCGTAGCTCCAGGGCCCTACGAGCAGTACTTC. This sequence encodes CASSVAPGPYEQYF. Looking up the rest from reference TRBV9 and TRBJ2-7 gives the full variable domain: DSGVTQTPKHLITATGQRVTLRCSPRSGDLSVYWYQQSLDQGLQFLIQYYNGEERAKGNILERFSAQQFPDLHSELNLSSLELGDSALYFCASSVAPGPYEQYFGPGTRLTVT.